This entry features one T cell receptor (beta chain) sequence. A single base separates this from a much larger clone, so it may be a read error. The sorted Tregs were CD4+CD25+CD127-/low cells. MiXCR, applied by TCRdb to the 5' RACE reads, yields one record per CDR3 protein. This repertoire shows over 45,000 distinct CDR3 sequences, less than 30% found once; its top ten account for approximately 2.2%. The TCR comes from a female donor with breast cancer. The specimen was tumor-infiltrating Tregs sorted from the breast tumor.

CDR3 residues: CASSSPVGNNEQFF. In DNA form, the CDR3 reads TGTGCCAGCAGCTCCCCGGTGGGAAACAATGAGCAGTTCTTC. The gene calls are TRBV7-3 and TRBJ2-1; D gene uncertain. V gave up 4 bases and J gave up 5 bases, with 12 bases separating them. Germline assignment: CDR1 SGHTA and CDR2 FQGTGA. The CDR3 totals 14 residues.